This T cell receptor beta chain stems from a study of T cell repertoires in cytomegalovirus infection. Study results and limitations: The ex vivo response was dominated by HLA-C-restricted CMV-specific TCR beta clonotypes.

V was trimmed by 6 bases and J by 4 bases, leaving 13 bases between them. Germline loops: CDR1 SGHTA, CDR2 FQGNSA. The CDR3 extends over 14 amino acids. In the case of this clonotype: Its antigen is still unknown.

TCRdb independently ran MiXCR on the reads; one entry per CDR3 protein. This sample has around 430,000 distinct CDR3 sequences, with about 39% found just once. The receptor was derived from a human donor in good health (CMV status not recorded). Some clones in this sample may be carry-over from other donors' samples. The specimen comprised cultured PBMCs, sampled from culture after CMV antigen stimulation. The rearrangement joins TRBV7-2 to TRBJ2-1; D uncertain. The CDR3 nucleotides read TGTGCCAGCAGTCTAAGGTGGGGATACAATGAGCAGTTCTTC. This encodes CASSLRWGYNEQFF.